These 19 T cell receptor beta chains share one sample of origin, sequenced in a study of human T cells and chemical hapten exposure. TCRdb re-called the RACE reads through MiXCR, storing one row per CDR3 protein. This sample yields some 350,000 distinct CDR3 sequences, of which 5.5% to 8% are seen a single time; 8% to 9% belongs to the top ten. The time point denotes: patch test 1, 2 weeks after DPC sensitization. As for treatment: therapeutic diphenylcyclopropenone sensitization with weekly scalp DPC. The sequences come from whole blood, collected in connection with sensitization to the hapten diphenylcyclopropenone (DPC). The receptors derive from a woman aged 18-35 years with alopecia areata. Some clones in this sample may be carry-over from other donors' samples.

The table lists this clonotype with a few counts. This chain links TRBV28 with TRBJ1-1; weak D call: TRBD1 (6 bases). Germline V gene sequence: CDR1 MDHEN, CDR2 SYDVKM. The V and J ends lost 3 bases and 1 base respectively, with 15 bases between them. The CDR3 sequence is 16 residues long. The CDR3 DNA follows: TGTGCCAGCAGTTTCAGGACAGACGCACCGAACACTGAAGCTTTCTTT. Translation: CASSFRTDAPNTEAFF.

This chain links TRBV20-1 with TRBJ1-5; TRBD1 might be the D (6 bases). The CDR3 has 13 amino acids. Trimming removed 3 bases at V and 6 bases at J, with 12 bases between. Looked up from germline, CDR1 is DFQATT and CDR2 is SNEGSKA (reference sequence). CDR3 sequence: CSASPGVSQPQHF. CDR3 DNA: TGCAGTGCTAGTCCAGGGGTGAGTCAGCCCCAGCATTTT.

The chain carries TRBV19 and TRBJ2-1; 7 bases align to TRBD1. From germline, CDR1 is LNHDA and CDR2 SQIVND (reference sequence). Trimming at V came to 7 bases and at J to 12 bases, leaving 9 bases not matched to a gene. This CDR3 comprises 12 residues. The CDR3 protein is CASTQTGTRQFF. CDR3 in DNA: TGTGCCAGTACTCAGACAGGGACCCGGCAGTTCTTC.

V usage is TRBV5-6 and J usage is TRBJ1-2; 9 nucleotides line up with TRBD1. This CDR3 has 14 residues. From germline, CDR1 is SGHDT and CDR2 YYEEEE. J gave up 8 bases and V 4 bases, and 9 bases lay outside the gene matches. CDR3 amino acids: CASSGGTGWKGYTF. CDR3 in DNA: TGTGCCAGCAGCGGAGGGACAGGGTGGAAAGGCTACACCTTC.

This clonotype was observed a few times. V and J are TRBV12-1 and TRBJ2-7; TRBD1 is the table's D call and was not checked against the DNA. TRBV12-1 has pseudogene status. The CDR3 loop spans 16 amino acids. CDR3 DNA sequence: TGTGCCAGCAGCTTTAGGGGGACAGGGGGCTGTCGGAAGCAGTACTTC. This encodes CASSFRGTGGCRKQYF.

V usage is TRBV12-3 or TRBV12-4 and J usage is TRBJ2-7; 8 bases are a match to TRBD2. V lost 4 bases to trimming and J lost 3 bases; unmatched junction nucleotides: 23. This CDR3 has 20 residues. The CDR3 loop reads CASSSGRTRLGAGVVYEQYF. The CDR3 bases are TGTGCCAGCAGTTCGGGGAGGACGCGATTAGGAGCGGGGGTCGTCTACGAGCAGTACTTC.

The chain links TRBV10-3 to TRBJ2-5; either TRBD1 or TRBD2 may supply D (5 bases each). The CDR3 is 14 amino acids. Germline V gene lookup returns CDR1 ENHRY and CDR2 SYGVKD. V was clipped by 6 bases and J by 2 bases, with 13 bases between them. CDR3 loop: CAISLGPKQETQYF. The CDR3 nucleotides are TGTGCCATCAGCCTGGGACCGAAGCAAGAGACCCAGTACTTC.

The chain links TRBV11-1 to TRBJ1-2; D gene uncertain. Germline lookup yields CDR1 SGHAT and CDR2 FQDESV (reference sequence). This CDR3 region has 14 residues. V lost 0 bases, J lost 7 bases, and 12 bases lay in between. CDR3 sequence reads: CASSLAGADSGYTF. The CDR3 DNA follows: TGTGCCAGCAGCTTAGCGGGAGCGGATTCTGGCTACACCTTC.

This sequence joins TRBV7-6 and TRBJ2-5; D may be TRBD1 or TRBD2 (5 bases each). This CDR3 has 17 residues. V was trimmed by 1 base and J by 0 bases, leaving 15 bases between them. Germline V lookup: CDR1 SGHVS, CDR2 FNYEAQ. Here the CDR3 DNA reads TGTGCCAGCAGCTTAGTCGGGGCAGGGACCTACCAAGAGACCCAGTACTTC. Residues: CASSLVGAGTYQETQYF.

This clonotype has a handful of counts. This chain uses TRBV10-3 with TRBJ2-3; D possibly uses TRBD1 or TRBD2 (5 bases each). The CDR3 consists of 16 residues. Per the germline V gene, CDR1 is ENHRY and CDR2 is SYGVKD. Trimming removed 0 bases from V and 3 bases from J, with 13 bases in between. DNA for the CDR3: TGTGCCATCAGTGAGTCGAGGGCAGGGCGTACAGATACGCAGTATTTT. This codes for CAISESRAGRTDTQYF.

This clonotype came up many times. The chain has TRBV5-1 and TRBJ1-5; D not resolved. CDR3 length: 15 amino acids. CDR1 and CDR2 (germline): SGHRS, YFSETQ. V gave up 5 bases and J gave up 2 bases, with 14 bases separating them. In nucleotides, the CDR3 is TGCGCCAGCAGTTGGGAGAATCCAGGCAATCAGCCCCAGCATTTT. This sequence encodes CASSWENPGNQPQHF.

The rearrangement joins TRBV12-3 or TRBV12-4 to TRBJ2-1; perhaps TRBD1 as D (6 bases). Trimming took off 1 base at V and 4 bases at J, with 11 bases between the two ends. The CDR3 totals 15 residues. In nucleotides, the CDR3 is TGTGCCAGCAGTTTAGTAGGACAGCAATACAATGAGCAGTTCTTC. It yields the protein CASSLVGQQYNEQFF.

This clonotype was counted ten times or more. V gene TRBV10-3 combines with J gene TRBJ2-1; D ambiguous. Germline CDR1 and CDR2: ENHRY and SYGVKD. The CDR3 runs 14 residues. Trimming left V 0 bases short and J 12 bases short, with 15 bases between. CDR3 residues: CAISESLSSMMQFF. In DNA form, the CDR3 reads TGTGCCATCAGTGAGTCCCTCTCTTCAATGATGCAGTTCTTC.

The V call is TRBV28, the J call TRBJ2-1; no reliable D call. This CDR3 comprises 14 residues. Germline CDR1 reads MDHEN; CDR2 reads SYDVKM. Trimming shortened V by 3 bases and J by 4 bases, and 10 bases separated the two germline ends. DNA for the CDR3: TGTGCCAGCAGTTTGGCAGATCTTTACAATGAGCAGTTCTTC. Translating gives CASSLADLYNEQFF.

This clonotype was seen at least ten times. The chain links TRBV6-6 to TRBJ2-2; TRBD1 matches 12 bases. This CDR3 contains 15 residues. Per the germline V gene, CDR1 is MNHNY and CDR2 is SVGAGI (reference sequence). V shed 6 bases, J shed 4 bases, and the junction held 3 bases outside the gene matches. DNA of the CDR3: TGTGCCAGCAGGACGGGACAGGGGGCCACCGGGGAGCTGTTTTTT. Protein sequence: CASRTGQGATGELFF.

This chain links TRBV27 with TRBJ2-2, with a tentative D call TRBD1 (6 bases). V was shortened by 6 bases and J by 4 bases, with 15 bases between the two germline ends. Per the germline V gene, CDR1 is MNHEY and CDR2 is SMNVEV (reference sequence). This CDR3 is 15 amino acids long. Here the CDR3 DNA reads TGTGCCAGCAGAAAGCCCGGACAGAGCACCGGGGAGCTGTTTTTT. This gives the protein CASRKPGQSTGELFF.

This clonotype has a count of ten or more. The rearrangement joins TRBV6-5 to TRBJ1-1, with 11 bases that match TRBD1. The CDR3 has 17 residues. The V gene end was trimmed by 4 bases and the J gene end by 0 bases; junction bases not matched to a gene: 7. The germline V gene has CDR1 MNHEY and CDR2 SVGAGI. The CDR3 coding sequence is TGTGCCAGCAGTTTCGGGACAGGGGGGAACATGAACACTGAAGCTTTCTTT. Translated, it gives CASSFGTGGNMNTEAFF.

This clonotype was recorded a few times. The rearrangement links TRBV4-3 to TRBJ2-5, with no clear D. The CDR3 spans 15 residues. V was cut by 0 bases and J by 1 base, with 9 bases left in between. Germline CDR1 reads LGHNA; CDR2 reads YSLEER. As DNA, the CDR3 is TGCGCCAGCAGCCAAGAAGCTAGGCCCCAAGAGACCCAGTACTTC. Protein product: CASSQEARPQETQYF.

The table lists this clonotype with a few counts. V is TRBV5-1 and J is TRBJ1-4; the D is unclear. Germline V gene sequence: CDR1 SGHRS, CDR2 YFSETQ. The ends were cut back, 5 bases at V and 8 bases at J, with 13 bases in the middle. The CDR3 loop spans 13 amino acids. CDR3 coding DNA: TGCGCCAGCAGGCCGTCGGGAGAGGAAAAACTGTTTTTT. Protein product: CASRPSGEEKLFF.